The source of this TCR beta chain is a study of cytomegalovirus exposure and HLA in healthy donors. The CDR3 covers 13 residues. Germline trimming cut 6 bases from V and 1 base from J; bases unmatched to any gene: 3. The germline CDR1 and CDR2 sequences are WNHNN and SYGVQD (reference sequence). PCR primers comprised 60 Vbeta and 13 Jbeta primers. The protocol was immunoSEQ multiplex PCR, while the TCRdb copy is restricted to in-frame clones and leaves out a portion. The sample yields 160,000 or so clones, 80% to 85% seen once. The sequence came from a woman aged 18-29 years in good health and CMV-seronegative. Specimen: PBMCs. The V gene is TRBV10-1, the J gene TRBJ2-7, with 7 bases lining up with TRBD1. In nucleotides, the CDR3 is TGCGCCAGCAGGAAGACAGGGTCCTACGAGCAGTACTTC. Translation: CASRKTGSYEQYF.